This T cell receptor (beta chain) was found in a study of blood T cell repertoires in COVID-19. Across the study: COVID-19 samples collected from the United States, Italy and Spain covered acute and convalescent phases. PBMCs, B-cell-depleted T cells, or T cells provided the cDNA or gDNA that made up the material.

Deletions cut 7 bases from V and 0 bases from J, with 18 bases between. CDR1 is LNHNV, CDR2 YYDKDF, per germline (reference sequence). The CDR3 length is 16 residues. Source study methods: Amplification with reference gene primers provided the estimates of nucleated cell counts. Here immunoSEQ multiplex PCR was the method, and the copy in TCRdb shows in-frame clones only, minus some. V, J and clone size reflect that table, while D and trimming were determined from the DNA. This repertoire shows under 200,000 clones, 70% to 85% found once; its top ten account for roughly 1.2%. The receptor's source is a man between 60 and 70 years old who had recovered from COVID-19. Input material: peripheral blood. V usage is TRBV15 and J usage is TRBJ1-1, with D perhaps matching TRBD1 (5 bases). The CDR3 DNA is TGTGCCACCACCTCTGAGGGTCGGGGGATGAACACTGAAGCTTTCTTT. This translates into CATTSEGRGMNTEAFF.